The clone carrying this T cell receptor (beta chain) was observed once. What it binds is not known. V shed 1 base and J shed 0 bases, with 4 bases lying between them. CDR1 SGHNT and CDR2 YYREEE come from the germline V gene (reference sequence). This CDR3 is 13 amino acids long. The entry originates in a study of glioma-infiltrating T cells after dendritic cell vaccination. Study details: Patients had newly diagnosed or recurrent glioblastoma and received dendritic cell vaccines. Study conclusions and caveats: Complete blood and tumor specimen sets were limited to few patients.

Clones were sequenced by immunoSEQ multiplex PCR, and TCRdb holds only the in-frame ones, with some missing. The sample holds about 49,000 clones, 85% seen once. The material sequenced was blood, taken before dendritic cell vaccination. This clonotype originated in a human donor with glioblastoma. This chain connects TRBV5-4 to TRBJ1-1, with D uncertain. In nucleotides, the CDR3 is TGTGCCAGCAGCTTGTCCGTGAACACTGAAGCTTTCTTT. Translation: CASSLSVNTEAFF.